Presented here are 18 T cell receptor beta chains from one specimen sequenced in a study of blood T cell repertoires in COVID-19. Using immunoSEQ multiplex PCR, the repertoire was profiled, and TCRdb retains in-frame clones only, with some absent. Seen here are under 250,000 clones, roughly nine tenths observed once, and the top ten hold 3%. The specimen was peripheral blood. These receptors were obtained from a man between 18 and 35 years old with active or convalescent COVID-19.

This clone was recorded a few times. The V and J genes are TRBV4-3 and TRBJ1-5; D unresolved. Trimming removed 2 bases from V and 9 bases from J, with 8 bases in between. CDR1 and CDR2 (germline): LGHNA, YSLEER. This CDR3 has 12 residues. The CDR3 DNA reads as TGCGCCAGCAGCCAAACTATCAGGCCCCAGCATTTT. Protein product: CASSQTIRPQHF.

This clone was recorded once. Other DNA sequences in the sample encode the same CDR3. The J gene is TRBJ2-5, the V gene TRBV6-2 or TRBV6-3; TRBD1 agrees at 7 bases. The CDR3 contains 13 residues. V shed 6 bases, J shed 2 bases, and the junction held 3 bases outside the gene matches. Germline V lookup: CDR1 MNHEY, CDR2 SVGEGT. The CDR3 DNA sequence: TGTGCCAGCAGCCGGGACAGACAAGAGACCCAGTACTTC. It yields the protein CASSRDRQETQYF.

The chain carries TRBV6-2 or TRBV6-3 and TRBJ1-2, with D uncertain. CDR1 and CDR2 (germline): MNHEY, SVGEGT. V was shortened by 2 bases and J by 0 bases, with 10 bases between the two germline ends. CDR3 size: 15 residues. Written as DNA, the CDR3 is TGTGCCAGCAGTTACCCCGCAACTTCTAACTATGGCTACACCTTC. Translated: CASSYPATSNYGYTF.

The chain joins TRBV5-4 to TRBJ2-1; the D gene is possibly TRBD2 (6 bases). The CDR3 has 15 amino acids. Germline V gene data show CDR1 as SGHNT and CDR2 as YYREEE (reference sequence). Trimming left V 0 bases short and J 5 bases short, with 12 bases between. The CDR3 loop is CASSLALDYNNEQFF. As DNA, the CDR3 is TGTGCCAGCAGCTTGGCCTTGGACTACAACAATGAGCAGTTCTTC.

The chain carries TRBV30 and TRBJ1-4; a weak D match, TRBD1 (6 bases). Germline-derived CDR1 and CDR2 are GTSNPN and SVGIG (reference sequence). Trimming removed 2 bases at V and 1 base at J, with 14 bases between. The CDR3 loop spans 16 amino acids. The CDR3: CAWSTRGAQTNEKLFF. CDR3 in DNA: TGTGCCTGGAGTACCCGGGGGGCACAAACTAATGAAAAACTGTTTTTT. Together with reference TRBV30 and TRBJ1-4, the CDR3 gives the full variable domain: SQTIHQWPATLVQPVGSPLSLECTVEGTSNPNLYWYRQAAGRGLQLLFYSVGIGQISSEVPQNLSASRPQDRQFILSSKKLLLSDSGFYLCAWSTRGAQTNEKLFFGSGTQLSVL.

The chain carries TRBV4-3 and TRBJ2-1; the match to TRBD2 covers 8 bases. Germline lookup yields CDR1 LGHNA and CDR2 YSLEER. There are 16 residues in the CDR3. The V and J ends lost 1 base and 4 bases, in that order; junction bases with no gene match: 6. CDR3 protein: CASSQGVSGTYNEQFF. The CDR3 DNA reads TGCGCCAGCAGCCAAGGGGTTAGCGGGACGTACAATGAGCAGTTCTTC.

The rearrangement links TRBV28 to TRBJ2-3; perhaps TRBD2 as D (6 bases). Trimming took 5 bases from V and 1 from J, leaving 25 bases between them. Germline CDR1 and CDR2: MDHEN and SYDVKM. This CDR3 contains 19 residues. For the CDR3, the DNA is TGTGCCAGCAGTCCCCGCCGTGTGAGACTAGGTTCTGGCACAGATACGCAGTATTTT. Encoded protein: CASSPRRVRLGSGTDTQYF.

The V call is TRBV27, the J call TRBJ2-1, with D uncertain. Trimming removed 0 bases from V and 9 bases from J, with 9 bases in between. CDR3 length: 13 residues. The germline V gene encodes CDR1 MNHEY and CDR2 SMNVEV (reference sequence). CDR3 in DNA: TGTGCCAGCAGTTTATCGCATGGCGGTGAGCAGTTCTTC. It codes for CASSLSHGGEQFF.

This chain connects TRBV6-5 to TRBJ2-4, with D possibly matching TRBD2 (6 bases). V lost 5 bases and J 3 bases, leaving 11 bases between the germline ends. The CDR3 contains 14 residues. Germline-derived CDR1 and CDR2 are MNHEY and SVGAGI. CDR3 sequence (DNA): TGTGCCAGCAGTCGGGAGTTCGGCAAAAACATTCAGTACTTC. This encodes CASSREFGKNIQYF.

The V call is TRBV5-1, the J call TRBJ1-2, with TRBD1 matching over 8 bases. The germline V gene has CDR1 SGHRS and CDR2 YFSETQ. The CDR3 length is 17 residues. V dropped 4 bases and J dropped 8; count of bases not matched to a gene: 19. CDR3 DNA: TGCGCCAGCAGCCCGATGCTGCCAGGGGGCGCGATCGGCGGCTACACCTTC. The encoded protein is CASSPMLPGGAIGGYTF.

The J gene is TRBJ2-1, the V gene TRBV12-5; 9 bases are shared with TRBD2. The CDR3 totals 15 residues. J gave up 8 bases and V 5 bases, and 10 bases lay outside the gene matches. CDR1 is LGHNT and CDR2 is FRNRAP in the germline V gene. CDR3 in amino acids: CASGATGTSPDEQFF. The CDR3 nucleotides are TGTGCTAGTGGTGCCACCGGGACTAGCCCCGATGAGCAGTTCTTC.

The chain is built from TRBV7-9 and TRBJ1-1; a weak D match, TRBD1 (5 bases). The V gene lost 3 bases and the J gene lost 7 bases, with 9 bases spanning the gap. This CDR3 has 12 amino acids. Germline V gene lookup returns CDR1 SEHNR and CDR2 FQNEAQ (reference sequence). The CDR3 sequence: CASSFGQFEAFF. The CDR3 DNA follows: TGTGCCAGCAGCTTCGGACAATTTGAAGCTTTCTTT.

The table lists this clone with a count of one. This rearrangement joins TRBV7-9 to TRBJ2-7; D may be TRBD2 (6 bases). The CDR3 extends over 15 amino acids. Germline V gene data show CDR1 as SEHNR and CDR2 as FQNEAQ (reference sequence). Trimming pared 4 bases from V and 2 bases from J, leaving 15 bases between. CDR3 sequence: CASSSVSEGTYEQYF. In nucleotides, the CDR3 is TGTGCCAGCAGCTCCGTATCGGAGGGGACCTACGAGCAGTACTTC. Full variable domain (remainder filled in from reference TRBV7-9 and TRBJ2-7): DTGVSQNPRHKITKRGQNVTFRCDPISEHNRLYWYRQTLGQGPEFLTYFQNEAQLEKSRLLSDRFSAERPKGSFSTLEIQRTEQGDSAMYLCASSSVSEGTYEQYFGPGTRLTVT.

This chain joins TRBV3-1 (or the pseudogene TRBV3-2) and TRBJ1-2; the D gene is possibly TRBD1 (6 bases). Trimming took off 3 bases at V and 4 bases at J, with 9 bases between the two ends. The CDR3 sequence is 13 residues long. CDR1 is LGHDT and CDR2 is YNNKEL in the germline V gene (reference sequence). The CDR3 DNA is TGTGCCAGCAGCCAGGGGGGGCCCTATGGCTACACCTTC. Translating it yields CASSQGGPYGYTF.

The chain joins TRBV5-1 to TRBJ1-2; D is ambiguous. V was clipped by 4 bases and J by 4 bases, with 14 bases between them. The CDR3 extends over 14 amino acids. Germline V CDR1 and CDR2: SGHRS, YFSETQ. This chain's CDR3 is CASSPGAGSYGYTF. The CDR3, as DNA: TGCGCCAGCAGCCCGGGAGCAGGCTCCTATGGCTACACCTTC. The entire variable domain, with the rest obtained from reference TRBV5-1 and TRBJ1-2, is as follows: KAGVTQTPRYLIKTRGQQVTLSCSPISGHRSVSWYQQTPGQGLQFLFEYFSETQRNKGNFPGRFSGRQFSNSRSEMNVSTLELGDSALYLCASSPGAGSYGYTFGSGTRLTVV.

This clone was observed once. The chain couples TRBV12-3 or TRBV12-4 to TRBJ1-1; maybe TRBD1 (5 bases). The V end lost 1 base, the J end lost 10 bases, and 10 bases lay between the germline ends. The CDR3 runs 12 residues. As DNA, the CDR3 is TGTGCCAGCAGTTTAGATCAGGGAGGAGCTTTCTTT. Translating gives CASSLDQGGAFF.

This chain uses TRBV5-1 with TRBJ2-3, with TRBD2 identical over 13 bases. The germline CDR1 and CDR2 sequences are SGHRS and YFSETQ. This CDR3 is built from 17 residues. The V gene end was trimmed by 4 bases and the J gene end by 4 bases; junction bases not matched to a gene: 9. CDR3 DNA: TGCGCCAGCAGCCAACGGACTAGCGGGAGTAGTCCAGATACGCAGTATTTT. This gives the protein CASSQRTSGSSPDTQYF.

This sequence joins TRBV7-9 and TRBJ2-7; D may be TRBD1 (5 bases). Germline V gene data show CDR1 as SEHNR and CDR2 as FQNEAQ (reference sequence). The CDR3 contains 12 residues. The germline V and J ends were trimmed by 1 base and 6 bases, with 7 bases remaining between them. CDR3 nucleotides: TGTGCCAGCAGCTTAGTAGGGGTCGAGCAGTACTTC. Translated: CASSLVGVEQYF.